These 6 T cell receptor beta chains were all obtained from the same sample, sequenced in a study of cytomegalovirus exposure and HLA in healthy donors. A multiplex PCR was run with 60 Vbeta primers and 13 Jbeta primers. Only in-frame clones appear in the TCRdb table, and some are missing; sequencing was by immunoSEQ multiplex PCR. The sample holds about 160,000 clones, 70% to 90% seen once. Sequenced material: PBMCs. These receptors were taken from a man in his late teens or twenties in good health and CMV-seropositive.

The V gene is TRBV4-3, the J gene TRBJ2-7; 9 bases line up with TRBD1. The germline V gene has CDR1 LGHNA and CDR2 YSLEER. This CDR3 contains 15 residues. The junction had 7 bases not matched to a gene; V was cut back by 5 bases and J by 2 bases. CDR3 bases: TGCGCCAGCAGCACCGGACAGGGGTCCCCCTACGAGCAGTACTTC. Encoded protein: CASSTGQGSPYEQYF.

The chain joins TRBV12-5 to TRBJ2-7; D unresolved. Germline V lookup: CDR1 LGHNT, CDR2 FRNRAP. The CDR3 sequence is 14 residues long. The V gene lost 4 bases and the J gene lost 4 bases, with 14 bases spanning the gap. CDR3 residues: CASGSTPLRYEQYF. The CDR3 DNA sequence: TGTGCTAGTGGTTCCACCCCCCTCCGGTACGAGCAGTACTTC.

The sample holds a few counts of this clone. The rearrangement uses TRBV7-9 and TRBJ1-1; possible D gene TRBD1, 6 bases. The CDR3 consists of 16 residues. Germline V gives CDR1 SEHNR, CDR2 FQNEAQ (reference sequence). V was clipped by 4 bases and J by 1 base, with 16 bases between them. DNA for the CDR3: TGTGCCAGCAGCTCCGGGCCCAAGACAGGGAACACTGAAGCTTTCTTT. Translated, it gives CASSSGPKTGNTEAFF.

The CDR3 DNA follows: TGTGCCAGCAGTCCCGCTTTCAGGTATAATTCACCCCTCCACTTT. It yields the protein CASSPAFRYNSPLHF. V is TRBV27 and J is TRBJ1-6; D call uncertain. The germline gives CDR1 MNHEY, CDR2 SMNVEV (reference sequence). The CDR3 is made up of 15 amino acids. The V gene lost 5 bases and the J gene lost 4 bases, with 12 bases spanning the gap.

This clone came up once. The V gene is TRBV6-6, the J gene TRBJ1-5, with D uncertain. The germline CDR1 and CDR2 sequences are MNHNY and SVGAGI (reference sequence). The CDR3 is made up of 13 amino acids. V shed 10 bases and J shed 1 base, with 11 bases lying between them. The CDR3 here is CAMSRESNQPQHF. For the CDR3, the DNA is TGTGCCATGAGCCGAGAAAGCAATCAGCCCCAGCATTTT.

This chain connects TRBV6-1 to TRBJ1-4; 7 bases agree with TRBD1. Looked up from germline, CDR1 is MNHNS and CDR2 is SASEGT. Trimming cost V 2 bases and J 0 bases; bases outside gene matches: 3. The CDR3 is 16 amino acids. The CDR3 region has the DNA TGTGCCAGCAGTGAATGGACAGGAGCAACTAATGAAAAACTGTTTTTT. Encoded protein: CASSEWTGATNEKLFF.